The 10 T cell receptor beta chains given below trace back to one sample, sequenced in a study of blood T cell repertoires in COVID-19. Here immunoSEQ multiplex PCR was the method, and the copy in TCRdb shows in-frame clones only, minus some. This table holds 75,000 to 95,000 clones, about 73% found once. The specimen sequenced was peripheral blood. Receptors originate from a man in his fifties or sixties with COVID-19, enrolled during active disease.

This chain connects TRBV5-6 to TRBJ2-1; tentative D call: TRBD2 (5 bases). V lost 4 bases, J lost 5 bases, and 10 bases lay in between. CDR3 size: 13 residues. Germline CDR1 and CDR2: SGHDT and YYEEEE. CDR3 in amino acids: CASSAGLNNEQFF. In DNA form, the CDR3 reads TGTGCCAGCAGCGCCGGACTCAACAATGAGCAGTTCTTC.

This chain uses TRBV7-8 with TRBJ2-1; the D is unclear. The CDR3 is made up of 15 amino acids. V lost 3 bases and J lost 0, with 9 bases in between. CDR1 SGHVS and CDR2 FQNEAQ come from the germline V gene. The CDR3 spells CASSFTASSYNEQFF. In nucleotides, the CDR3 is TGTGCCAGCAGCTTCACCGCGAGCTCCTACAATGAGCAGTTCTTC.

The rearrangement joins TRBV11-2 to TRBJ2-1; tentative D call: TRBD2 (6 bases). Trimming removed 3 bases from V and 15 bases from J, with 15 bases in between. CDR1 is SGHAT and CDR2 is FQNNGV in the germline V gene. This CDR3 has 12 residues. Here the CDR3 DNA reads TGTGCCAGCAGCTTCCAAAGGGGACTCGGGTTCTTC. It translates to CASSFQRGLGFF.

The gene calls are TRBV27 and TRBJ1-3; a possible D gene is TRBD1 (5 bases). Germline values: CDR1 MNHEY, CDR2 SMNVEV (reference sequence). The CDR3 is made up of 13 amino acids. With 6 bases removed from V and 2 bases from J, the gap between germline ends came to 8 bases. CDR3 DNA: TGTGCCAGCAGGGGGGGGGCTGGAAACACCATATATTTT. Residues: CASRGGAGNTIYF.

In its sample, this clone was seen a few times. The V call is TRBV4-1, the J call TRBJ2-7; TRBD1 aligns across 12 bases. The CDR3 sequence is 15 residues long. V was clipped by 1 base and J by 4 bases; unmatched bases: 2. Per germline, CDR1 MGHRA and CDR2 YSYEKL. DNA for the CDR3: TGCGCCAGCAGCCAAGTGGGACAGGGGGCGTACGAGCAGTACTTC. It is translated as CASSQVGQGAYEQYF.

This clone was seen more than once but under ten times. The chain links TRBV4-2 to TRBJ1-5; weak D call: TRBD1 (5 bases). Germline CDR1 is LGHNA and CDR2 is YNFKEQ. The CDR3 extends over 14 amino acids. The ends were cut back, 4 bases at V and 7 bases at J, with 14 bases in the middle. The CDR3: CASSRGTGDQPQHF. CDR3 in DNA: TGTGCCAGCAGCCGGGGTACGGGGGACCAGCCCCAGCATTTT.

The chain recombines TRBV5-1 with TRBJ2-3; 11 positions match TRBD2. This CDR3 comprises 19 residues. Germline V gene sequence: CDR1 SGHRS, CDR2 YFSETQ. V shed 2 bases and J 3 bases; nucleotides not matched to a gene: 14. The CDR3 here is CASSLRTSGPGRGTDTQYF. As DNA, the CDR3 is TGCGCCAGCAGCTTACGGACTAGCGGGCCGGGTAGGGGGACAGATACGCAGTATTTT.

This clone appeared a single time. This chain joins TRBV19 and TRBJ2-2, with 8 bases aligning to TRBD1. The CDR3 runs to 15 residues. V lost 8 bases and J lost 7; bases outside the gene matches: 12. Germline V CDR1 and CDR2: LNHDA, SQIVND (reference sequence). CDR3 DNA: TGTGCCAGTTTGGCTGGTAACAGGGGGAACGGGGAGCTGTTTTTT. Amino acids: CASLAGNRGNGELFF.

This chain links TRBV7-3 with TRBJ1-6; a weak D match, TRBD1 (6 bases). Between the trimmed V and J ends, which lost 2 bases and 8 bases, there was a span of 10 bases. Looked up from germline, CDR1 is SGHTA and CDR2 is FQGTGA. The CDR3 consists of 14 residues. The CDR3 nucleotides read TGTGCCAGCAGCTTAGATCCAGGGGATTCACCCCTCCACTTT. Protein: CASSLDPGDSPLHF.

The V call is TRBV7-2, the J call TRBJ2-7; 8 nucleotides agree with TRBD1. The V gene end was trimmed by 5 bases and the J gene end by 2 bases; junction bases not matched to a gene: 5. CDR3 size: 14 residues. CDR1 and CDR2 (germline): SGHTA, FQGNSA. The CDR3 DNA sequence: TGTGCCAGCAGCCGGGGACAGGAACCCTACGAGCAGTACTTC. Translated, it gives CASSRGQEPYEQYF.